The text below deals with one TCR beta chain. The data belong to a study of shared clonotypes between healthy human individuals. Study-wide context: A donor's plate count was three for CD4 naive and three for CD4 memory; CD8 naive had two and CD8 memory one.

Recent vaccinations or acute infections were absent in the healthy HIV-negative adult donors. The CDR3 runs 17 residues. Losses at the gene ends were 5 bases for V and 4 bases for J; bases not matched to a gene: 12. Per germline, CDR1 SGHTA and CDR2 FQGNSA. Genomic DNA of every subset was divided equally among multiple immunoSEQ plates. Sequencing was performed with immunoSEQ multiplex PCR; in TCRdb, only in-frame clones are kept and a portion is missing. Counted here are approximately 250,000 clones, approximately 65% occurring once; the ten biggest clones make up roughly 10%. The chain recombines TRBV7-2 with TRBJ2-1; 9 bases align to TRBD1. The clonotype comes from a man aged 25-45 years in good health. Sequenced input: memory CD4+ T cells sorted from blood. Subset reported: CD45RA-negative fraction. The CDR3 here is CASSRSWGQGRYNEQFF. CDR3 nucleotide sequence: TGTGCCAGCAGCCGATCTTGGGGACAGGGTAGGTACAATGAGCAGTTCTTC.